This is a list of T cell receptor beta chains from one sample in a study of blood T cell repertoires in COVID-19. Produced via immunoSEQ multiplex PCR; TCRdb's table is partial and in-frame only. Here the sample spans a few hundred thousand clones, around 88% being singletons. What was sequenced was peripheral blood. Every receptor here comes from a woman between 50 and 59 years old with acute or convalescent COVID-19. CDR3s include the opening cysteine and the closing phenylalanine or tryptophan. Fields, in order: V gene, D gene, clone size, CDR3 length, J gene, CDR3 DNA, CDR3 protein. The D gene is left open where the match is weak. Where a row states a size, it is once, few, many or the class of an expanded clone; other rows omit it.

>TRBV9|TRBD2|.|15|TRBJ2-1
TGTGCCAGCAGTCCTGGACTAGGTTCCTACAATGAGCAGTTCTTC
CASSPGLGSYNEQFF
>TRBV7-2|TRBD1|.|18|TRBJ1-5
TGTGCCAGCAGCTTAGACAGGGGCCCCTTATTAGGCAATCAGCCCCAGCATTTT
CASSLDRGPLLGNQPQHF
>TRBV19|TRBD2|.|15|TRBJ2-3
TGTGCCAGTAGTCCCATAGCGGGAGGAGTGGATACGCAGTATTTT
CASSPIAGGVDTQYF
>TRBV3-1/TRBV3-2|.|.|14|TRBJ1-1
TGTGCCAGCAGCCAAGATAGCAGGGTTAATGAAGCTTTCTTT
CASSQDSRVNEAFF
>TRBV24-1|.|.|16|TRBJ1-2
TGTGCCACCAGTGATTCAGGGTCCTCCGCTAACTATGGCTACACCTTC
CATSDSGSSANYGYTF
>TRBV21-1|.|.|16|TRBJ2-6
TGTGCCCTATCCTACAGGGGGAGCTCTGGGGCCAACGTCCTGACTTTC
CALSYRGSSGANVLTF
>TRBV27|TRBD1|.|13|TRBJ1-2
TGTGCCAGCAGTTTATGGCAGGGGGGTGGCTACACCTTC
CASSLWQGGGYTF
>TRBV6-5|TRBD1|.|15|TRBJ1-4
TGTGCCAGCAGCGGCGGACAGGGGGCTTTTGAAAAACTGTTTTTT
CASSGGQGAFEKLFF
>TRBV28|TRBD1|.|14|TRBJ2-7
TGTGCCACCTCCGTTGCGACAGGGGGCTACGAGCAGTACTTC
CATSVATGGYEQYF
>TRBV2|.|.|13|TRBJ1-2
TGTGCCAGCAGAGTGACAGAACCTTCTGGCTACACCTTC
CASRVTEPSGYTF
>TRBV5-1|.|.|11|TRBJ2-7
TGCGCCAGCAGCTTAAATCTCGAGCAGTACTTC
CASSLNLEQYF
>TRBV5-4|TRBD1|.|15|TRBJ1-2
TGTGCCAGCAGCGCGAAAGATAAGGGGGCGGGTGGCTACACCTTC
CASSAKDKGAGGYTF
>TRBV6-2/TRBV6-3|.|many|16|TRBJ1-3
TGTGCCAGCAGTTCCGCAGGCGTACCCTCTGGAAACACCATATATTTT
CASSSAGVPSGNTIYF
>TRBV18|TRBD1|.|15|TRBJ2-4
TGTGCCAGCTCACCCCTCGGGACAGGGGAAAACATTCAGTACTTC
CASSPLGTGENIQYF
>TRBV7-9|TRBD1|.|14|TRBJ2-7
TGTGCCAGCAGCAAGACAGGGGGAAAGTACGAGCAGTACTTC
CASSKTGGKYEQYF
>TRBV10-2|TRBD2|.|15|TRBJ2-3
TGCGCCAGCAGTGACACTAGCGGGGGCACAGATACGCAGTATTTT
CASSDTSGGTDTQYF
>TRBV7-9|TRBD2|.|17|TRBJ2-1
TGTGCCAGCAGCTCCGGACTAGCGGGAGGCAGGTACAATGAGCAGTTCTTC
CASSSGLAGGRYNEQFF
>TRBV10-3|TRBD2|.|14|TRBJ2-1
TGTGCCACCACCCCTAGCGGGAGTGAAAATGAGCAGTTCTTC
CATTPSGSENEQFF
>TRBV5-1|TRBD2|.|16|TRBJ2-7
TGCGCCAGCAGCTCACGACCGGGACTAGCAGGCTCGGAGGGGTACTTC
CASSSRPGLAGSEGYF
>TRBV27|TRBD1|.|13|TRBJ1-5
TGTGCCAGCGCGGACAGGGGAGATCAGCCCCAGCATTTT
CASADRGDQPQHF
>TRBV2|.|.|16|TRBJ1-6
TGTGCCAGCAGCCGTGACAGAGGAATTAATAATTCACCCCTCCACTTT
CASSRDRGINNSPLHF
>TRBV6-2/TRBV6-3|.|once|12|TRBJ1-2
TGTGCCAGCAGTCGAAGGGGCTATGGCTACACCTTC
CASSRRGYGYTF
>TRBV6-6|TRBD1|.|14|TRBJ1-2
TGTGCCAGCAGTGGGACAGATCTCTATCATGGCTACACCTTC
CASSGTDLYHGYTF
>TRBV19|TRBD2|.|17|TRBJ2-3
TGTGCCAGTAGTATTGAGCAAGCGGGGACTCTGACAGATACGCAGTATTTT
CASSIEQAGTLTDTQYF
>TRBV5-1|TRBD2|.|17|TRBJ2-3
TGCGCCAGCAGCCTCACCGGGACTAGCGGGGGCACAGATACGCAGTATTTT
CASSLTGTSGGTDTQYF
>TRBV30|TRBD1|.|15|TRBJ1-6
TGTGCCTGGAGGTCACGGGACAGTGATAATTCACCCCTCCACTTT
CAWRSRDSDNSPLHF
>TRBV5-1|TRBD1|few|14|TRBJ1-2
TGCGCCAGCAGCACCAGGACAGGGCCCCATGGCTACACCTTC
CASSTRTGPHGYTF
>TRBV19|.|few|13|TRBJ1-1
TGTGCCAGTAGTATCCCCCGGCGGACTGAAGCTTTCTTT
CASSIPRRTEAFF
>TRBV9|.|.|11|TRBJ2-1
TGTGCCAGCAGCATCGGGAATGAGCAGTTCTTC
CASSIGNEQFF
>TRBV7-7|TRBD2|.|17|TRBJ2-1
TGTGCCAGCAGCCTCGGGGCTAGCGGGAGTTCCTACAATGAGCAGTTCTTC
CASSLGASGSSYNEQFF
>TRBV28|TRBD1|.|15|TRBJ1-2
TGTGCCAGCAGTCGCCGTGACAGGGGGTGGGATGGCTACACCTTC
CASSRRDRGWDGYTF
>TRBV9|TRBD1|.|13|TRBJ2-3
TGTGCCAGCACCCGACAGGGGGCAGATACGCAGTATTTT
CASTRQGADTQYF
>TRBV19|TRBD1|.|14|TRBJ1-2
TGTGCCAGTAGTCGGACAGGGGAGGCTTATGGCTACACCTTC
CASSRTGEAYGYTF
>TRBV6-6|.|.|13|TRBJ1-1
TGTGCCAGCAGTTATGACAGGAACACTGAAGCTTTCTTT
CASSYDRNTEAFF
>TRBV27|.|.|14|TRBJ2-2
TGTGCCAGCCTTCCCGGGGGTGAAGTCGGGGAGCTGTTTTTT
CASLPGGEVGELFF
>TRBV7-2|TRBD2|once|14|TRBJ2-1
TGTGCCAGCAGCTTACTAGCGGGTGGGAATGAGCAGTTCTTC
CASSLLAGGNEQFF
>TRBV16|.|few|14|TRBJ1-2
TGTGCCAGCAGAGGACAGTTATACAACTATGGCTACACCTTC
CASRGQLYNYGYTF
>TRBV3-1/TRBV3-2|TRBD2|.|15|TRBJ2-1
TGTGCCAGCAGCCAAAGGGTTAGCGGGGGGAATGAGCAGTTCTTC
CASSQRVSGGNEQFF
>TRBV7-3|TRBD2|.|18|TRBJ2-2
TGTGCCAGCAGCGCCCCGGGACTAGCGGGAGTCGGGACCGGGGAGCTGTTTTTT
CASSAPGLAGVGTGELFF
>TRBV10-2|.|few|14|TRBJ1-5
TGCGCCAGCAGTGAGACAGGGAGGGAGCAGCCCCAGCATTTT
CASSETGREQPQHF
>TRBV30|TRBD1|.|13|TRBJ1-1
TGTGCCTGGAGTGTAGGGACAGGCACTGAAGCTTTCTTT
CAWSVGTGTEAFF
>TRBV6-5|.|.|14|TRBJ2-5
TGTGCCAGCGTAGATGTGGGCAGGGAAGAGACCCAGTACTTC
CASVDVGREETQYF
>TRBV9|.|.|13|TRBJ1-2
TGTGCCAGCACCCCTTCGGGGAGCTATGGCTACACCTTC
CASTPSGSYGYTF
>TRBV27|TRBD1|.|15|TRBJ1-6
TGTGCCAGCAGTCAGACAGGGAATAGTAATTCACCCCTCCACTTT
CASSQTGNSNSPLHF
>TRBV5-1|TRBD1|.|16|TRBJ1-2
TGCGCCAGCTCCCCGGGACAGCCGGCAGGAGTCTATGGCTACACCTTC
CASSPGQPAGVYGYTF
>TRBV7-2|TRBD1|once|16|TRBJ2-5
TGTGCCAGCAGCTTAATACCAGGGGGAATGGGGGAGACCCAGTACTTC
CASSLIPGGMGETQYF
>TRBV4-3|.|.|14|TRBJ2-2
TGCGCCAGCAGCCAAGATCTGTCCACCGGGGAGCTGTTTTTT
CASSQDLSTGELFF
>TRBV12-3/TRBV12-4|.|.|13|TRBJ1-1
TGTGCCAGCAGTTTAGACAGGGCCACTGAAGCTTTCTTT
CASSLDRATEAFF